The present T cell receptor (beta chain) was sequenced within a study of T-cell reconstitution after alpha-beta-depleted transplantation in children. This clonotype was recorded a few times. Unique molecular identifiers featured in how the TCRbeta library was prepared. TCRdb re-analysed the PCR reads in MiXCR, keeping a single row per CDR3 protein. The sample records over 550,000 distinct CDR3 sequences, roughly a tenth being singletons. The sequence came from a human donor who donated a stem cell graft to a child with acute myeloid leukemia. The sample in question was PBMCs from the stem cell graft donor, obtained from the stem cell graft.

Here the CDR3 reads CASSQVNTEAFF. As DNA, the CDR3 is TGTGCCAGCAGCCAAGTAAACACTGAAGCTTTCTTT. The V and J genes are TRBV4-2 and TRBJ1-1; D is unresolved. CDR1 LGHNA and CDR2 YNFKEQ come from the germline V gene. The CDR3 covers 12 residues. Trimming cost V 1 base and J 2 bases, with 2 bases left between them.